This TCR beta chain was identified during a study of cytomegalovirus exposure and HLA in healthy donors. General study findings and limits: The study found most TCR sequences rare, yet found some public TCRs in many donors. An analysis done earlier found most TCR beta V segments productive about 87% or about 30% of the time. Most subjects had HLA-A and HLA-B alleles reportedly predicted accurately by TCR beta sequences.

Germline loops: CDR1 LNHDA, CDR2 SQIVND (reference sequence). This CDR3 is 16 amino acids long. V dropped 10 bases and J dropped 1; count of bases not matched to a gene: 15. This clone occurred a few times. Its target is unknown. The PCR made use of 60 Vbeta and 13 Jbeta primers. Using immunoSEQ multiplex PCR, the repertoire was profiled, and TCRdb retains in-frame clones only, with some absent. The sample includes around 250,000 clones, roughly four fifths of them seen just once. The TCR was taken from a woman aged 60 to 75 in good health and CMV-seropositive. The sequenced sample consisted of PBMCs. The chain carries TRBV19 and TRBJ2-5, with 7 bases lining up with TRBD2. This CDR3 reads CATSREGKYLQETQYF. In DNA form, the CDR3 reads TGTGCCACTTCGAGGGAGGGGAAATACCTCCAAGAGACCCAGTACTTC.